This T cell receptor beta chain was recorded in a study of liver allograft versus peripheral blood T cells. The wider study: Transplanted-liver T cell receptor repertoires were compared with recipients' peripheral blood repertoires.

Many counts were recorded for this clonotype. TCRdb analysed the reads with MiXCR anew, one entry per CDR3 protein. The top ten hold roughly 4.4% of the sample, which has fewer than 8,500 distinct CDR3 sequences, over 15% seen once. V was clipped by 6 bases and J by 0 bases; unmatched bases: 1. This CDR3 comprises 12 residues. The germline CDR1 and CDR2 sequences are DFQATT and SNEGSKA (reference sequence). The chain has TRBV20-1 and TRBJ1-2; 7 bases align to TRBD1. The clonotype originates from a human patient who had a liver transplant. Some T cells may originate from the graft donor. CDR3 protein: CSAGQSNYGYTF. CDR3 nucleotide sequence: TGCAGTGCGGGACAGTCTAACTATGGCTACACCTTC.